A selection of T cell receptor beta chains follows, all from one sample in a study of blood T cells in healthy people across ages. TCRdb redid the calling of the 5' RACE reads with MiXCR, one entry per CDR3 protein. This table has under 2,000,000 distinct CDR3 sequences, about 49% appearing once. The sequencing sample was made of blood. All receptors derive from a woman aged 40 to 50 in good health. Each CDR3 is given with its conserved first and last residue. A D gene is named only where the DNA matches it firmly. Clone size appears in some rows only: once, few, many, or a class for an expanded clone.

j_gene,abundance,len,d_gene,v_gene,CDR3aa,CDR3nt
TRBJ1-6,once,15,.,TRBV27,CASSDIGSGNSPLHF,TGTGCCAGCAGTGACATTGGATCGGGTAATTCACCCCTCCACTTT
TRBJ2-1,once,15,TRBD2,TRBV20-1,CSARDSGGAGNEQFF,TGCAGTGCCAGGGATAGCGGGGGGGCCGGCAATGAGCAGTTCTTC
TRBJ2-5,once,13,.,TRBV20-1,CSAGTGGGETQYF,TGCAGTGCCGGGACTGGAGGGGGAGAGACCCAGTACTTC
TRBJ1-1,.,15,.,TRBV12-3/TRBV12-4,CASSSTGGGAAEAFF,TGTGCCAGCAGCTCAACCGGAGGGGGTGCGGCTGAAGCTTTCTTT
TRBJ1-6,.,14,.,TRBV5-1,CASTVRGGNSPLHF,TGCGCCAGCACCGTGCGGGGAGGCAATTCACCCCTCCACTTT
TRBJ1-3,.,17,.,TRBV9,CASSPTRGPNSGNTIYF,TGTGCCAGCAGCCCGACTCGGGGGCCCAACTCTGGAAACACCATATATTTT
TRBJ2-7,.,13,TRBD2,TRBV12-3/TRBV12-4,CASSLAGGPEQYF,TGTGCCAGCAGTTTAGCGGGAGGGCCCGAGCAGTACTTC
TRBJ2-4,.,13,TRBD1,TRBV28,CASSVDRANIQYF,TGTGCCAGCAGCGTAGACAGGGCGAACATTCAGTACTTC
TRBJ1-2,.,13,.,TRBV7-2,CASGLQINYGYTF,TGTGCCAGCGGACTTCAAATAAACTATGGCTACACCTTC
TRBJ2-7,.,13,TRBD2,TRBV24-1,CATSGGDYYEQYF,TGTGCCACCAGTGGTGGGGACTACTACGAGCAGTACTTC
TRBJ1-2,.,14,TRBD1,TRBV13,CVSTYGQGNYGYTF,TGTGTCAGCACATATGGACAGGGGAACTATGGCTACACCTTC
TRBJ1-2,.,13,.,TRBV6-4,CATSGRTPGGYTF,TGTGCCACAAGCGGCAGGACCCCCGGTGGCTACACCTTC
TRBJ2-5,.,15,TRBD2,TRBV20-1,CSVTTVKRGQETQYF,TGCAGTGTTACAACCGTCAAGCGGGGGCAAGAGACCCAGTACTTC
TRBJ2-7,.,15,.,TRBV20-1,CSAPTVPLFSYEQYF,TGCAGTGCCCCGACAGTTCCCCTTTTCTCCTACGAGCAGTACTTC
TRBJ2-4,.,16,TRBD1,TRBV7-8,CASSLDRGPGKNIQHF,TGTGCCAGCAGCTTAGACAGGGGGCCTGGCAAAAACATTCAGCACTTC
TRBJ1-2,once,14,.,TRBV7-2,CASSVEGRVYGYTF,TGTGCCAGCAGCGTAGAGGGGAGGGTCTATGGCTACACCTTC
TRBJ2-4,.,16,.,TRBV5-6,CASSLTGLLAKNIQYF,TGTGCCAGCAGCCTAACGGGACTCCTAGCCAAAAACATTCAGTACTTC
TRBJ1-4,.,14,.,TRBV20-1,CSASTTATNEKLFF,TGCAGTGCCTCAACGACAGCAACTAATGAAAAACTGTTTTTT
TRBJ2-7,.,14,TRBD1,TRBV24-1,CATSGQGAGNEQYF,TGTGCCACCAGTGGACAGGGGGCTGGCAATGAGCAGTACTTC
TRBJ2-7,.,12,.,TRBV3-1,CASSQAEGSQYF,TGTGCCAGCAGCCAAGCAGAAGGTTCCCAGTACTTC
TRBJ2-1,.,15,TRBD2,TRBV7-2,CASSFTAGELNEQFF,TGTGCCAGCAGCTTTACCGCGGGGGAACTCAATGAGCAGTTCTTC
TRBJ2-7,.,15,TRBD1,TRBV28,CASSLMGQGAYEQYF,TGTGCCAGCAGTTTAATGGGACAGGGGGCGTACGAGCAGTACTTC
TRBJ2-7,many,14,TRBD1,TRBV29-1,CSVAGTGSPYEQYF,TGCAGCGTCGCCGGGACAGGGTCTCCCTACGAGCAGTACTTC
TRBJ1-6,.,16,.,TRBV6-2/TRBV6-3,CASSYSIGGDNSPLHF,TGTGCCAGCAGTTACTCGATCGGGGGAGATAATTCACCCCTCCACTTT
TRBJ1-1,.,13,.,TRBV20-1,CSAPALGGTEAFF,TGCAGTGCTCCTGCACTGGGGGGCACTGAAGCTTTCTTT
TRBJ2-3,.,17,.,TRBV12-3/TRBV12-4,CASSFFPRASPTDTQYF,TGTGCCAGCAGTTTTTTCCCCAGGGCTTCCCCCACAGATACGCAGTATTTT